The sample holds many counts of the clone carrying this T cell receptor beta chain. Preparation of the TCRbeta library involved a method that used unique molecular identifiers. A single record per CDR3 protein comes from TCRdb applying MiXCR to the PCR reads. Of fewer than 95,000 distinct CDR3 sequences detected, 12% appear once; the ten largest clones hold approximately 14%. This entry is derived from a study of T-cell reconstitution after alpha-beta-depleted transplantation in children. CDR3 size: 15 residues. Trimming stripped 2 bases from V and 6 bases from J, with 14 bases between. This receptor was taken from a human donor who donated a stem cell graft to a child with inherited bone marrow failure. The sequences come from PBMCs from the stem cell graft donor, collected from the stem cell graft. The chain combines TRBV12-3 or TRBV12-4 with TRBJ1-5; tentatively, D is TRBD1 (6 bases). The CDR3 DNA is TGTGCCAGCAGTTTACAGGGGCTCCCGGGTCAGCCCCAGCATTTT. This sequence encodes CASSLQGLPGQPQHF.